The T cell receptor (beta chain) described here comes from a study of T-cell memory formation after mild COVID-19. TCRdb reprocessed the 5' RACE reads with MiXCR, giving one entry per CDR3 protein. The top ten hold roughly 8.9% of the sample, which has 400,000 to 500,000 distinct CDR3 sequences, roughly a quarter seen once. Trimming cost V 4 bases and J 3 bases; bases outside gene matches: 16. Germline CDR1 reads MNHEY; CDR2 reads SVGAGI. The CDR3 contains 18 residues. The TCR was taken from an adult woman who had mild COVID-19 (a few samples of this study predate the infection). Cell type and time point are not known. The rearrangement uses TRBV6-5 and TRBJ2-7; TRBD2 matches 9 bases. Sequenced sample: PBMCs or a T cell subset sorted from them (not recorded which). CDR3 in amino acids: CASSSSGGRLTQDYEQYF. The DNA of the CDR3 is TGTGCCAGCAGTTCCAGCGGGGGGCGACTGACTCAAGACTACGAGCAGTACTTC.